The 8 T cell receptor beta chains listed next were all sequenced from one sample in a study of blood T cell repertoires in COVID-19. Sequencing used immunoSEQ multiplex PCR; TCRdb keeps in-frame clones, though not all of them. The sample gives about 64,000 clones, 80% to 90% of which show up once; more than 2.5% is in the top ten. Sequenced sample: peripheral blood. These receptors all stem from a middle-aged man with active COVID-19.

The chain recombines TRBV11-3 with TRBJ1-6, with TRBD1 matching over 11 bases. The germline CDR1 and CDR2 sequences are SGHNT and YENEEA. With 5 bases clipped from V and 7 bases from J, the junction kept 7 bases outside the gene matches. The CDR3 length is 16 residues. The CDR3 spells CASSPRTGGPNSPLHF. The CDR3 DNA reads TGTGCCAGCAGCCCGCGGACAGGGGGCCCGAATTCACCCCTCCACTTT.

This rearrangement joins TRBV20-1 to TRBJ2-7; D is perhaps TRBD1 (5 bases). Trimming removed 3 bases from V and 2 bases from J, with 5 bases in between. CDR1 DFQATT and CDR2 SNEGSKA come from the germline V gene (reference sequence). The CDR3 loop spans 11 amino acids. CDR3 in amino acids: CSARDTYEQYF. CDR3 bases: TGCAGTGCTAGGGACACCTACGAGCAGTACTTC.

V gene TRBV4-3 combines with J gene TRBJ2-7; TRBD1 agrees at 9 bases. The CDR3 is made up of 19 amino acids. V trimming: 0 bases; J trimming: 1 base; junction bases outside the gene matches: 13. The germline V gene encodes CDR1 LGHNA and CDR2 YSLEER. In nucleotides, the CDR3 is TGCGCCAGCAGCCAAGAGGGGGGCCCCGGGACAGGGTGGTCCTACGAGCAGTACTTC. Protein sequence: CASSQEGGPGTGWSYEQYF.

The chain recombines TRBV6-5 with TRBJ2-7; 8 positions match TRBD1. The trim removed 0 bases at V and 0 bases at J, leaving 4 bases unmatched. Germline V gene sequence: CDR1 MNHEY, CDR2 SVGAGI. CDR3 size: 16 residues. CDR3 bases: TGTGCCAGCAGTTACTCCCGGGACAGGTTCTCCTACGAGCAGTACTTC. Residues: CASSYSRDRFSYEQYF.

The rearrangement uses TRBV3-1 (or the pseudogene TRBV3-2) and TRBJ2-5, with 8 nucleotides matching TRBD2. Per germline, CDR1 LGHDT and CDR2 YNNKEL (reference sequence). The CDR3 extends over 15 amino acids. V was pared by 3 bases and J by 3 bases, with 6 bases of the junction left unmatched. The CDR3 sequence: CASSHHAGGEETQYF. The CDR3 DNA is TGTGCCAGCAGCCACCATGCGGGGGGAGAAGAGACCCAGTACTTC.

V is TRBV10-3 and J is TRBJ2-1; D is ambiguous. Germline loops: CDR1 ENHRY, CDR2 SYGVKD. This CDR3 is 12 amino acids long. V lost 0 bases and J lost 10, with 7 bases in between. The CDR3 bases are TGTGCCATCAGTGAGTCGGTAGAAGAGCAGTTCTTC. Translating it yields CAISESVEEQFF.

This chain uses TRBV5-1 with TRBJ1-2; unclear D gene. The CDR3 has 13 amino acids. V was pared by 5 bases and J by 1 base, with 9 bases between. Germline V CDR1 and CDR2: SGHRS, YFSETQ. In DNA, the CDR3 is TGCGCCAGCAGGGTGACACATAACTATGGCTACACCTTC. This gives the protein CASRVTHNYGYTF.

The chain joins TRBV30 to TRBJ1-1, with 8 bases matching TRBD1. Trimming removed 5 bases from V and 1 base from J; junction bases left unmatched: 6. The CDR3 length is 14 residues. Germline V CDR1 and CDR2: GTSNPN, SVGIG (reference sequence). The CDR3 is CAWGTGQPNTEAFF. Written as DNA, the CDR3 is TGTGCCTGGGGGACAGGACAGCCGAACACTGAAGCTTTCTTT.